Below are 27 T cell receptor beta chains sequenced from a single sample in a study of T cell changes during pregnancy in multiple sclerosis. Sequencing was performed with immunoSEQ multiplex PCR; in TCRdb, only in-frame clones are kept and a portion is missing. This table holds around 63,000 clones, roughly nine tenths found once. The input for sequencing was peripheral blood, taken in the third trimester of pregnancy. The receptor set was obtained from a female donor in good health, enrolled as a control in a pregnancy study.

V usage is TRBV13 and J usage is TRBJ2-7; 12 bases map to TRBD1. From germline, CDR1 is PRHDT and CDR2 FYEKMQ (reference sequence). The CDR3 has 15 residues. V was pared by 6 bases and J by 4 bases, with 7 bases of the junction left unmatched. The CDR3 DNA reads as TGTGCCAGCAGTACCGGGACAGGGGGCGGATACGAGCAGTACTTC. Translating gives CASSTGTGGGYEQYF.

The chain links TRBV10-2 to TRBJ2-1, with 9 bases aligning to TRBD2. There are 17 residues in the CDR3. The V segment lost 2 bases and the J segment 6 bases; nucleotides outside the gene matches: 11. Germline values: CDR1 WSHSY, CDR2 SAAADI. The CDR3 loop reads CASSELGGGRGRNEQFF. In DNA, the CDR3 is TGCGCCAGCAGTGAGCTCGGGGGCGGGAGGGGACGCAATGAGCAGTTCTTC.

The chain joins TRBV6-6 to TRBJ1-2, with a possible D match to TRBD1 (6 bases). The CDR3 has 15 amino acids. Germline assignment: CDR1 MNHNY and CDR2 SVGAGI (reference sequence). V lost 6 bases to trimming and J lost 7 bases, with 21 bases between them. The CDR3 protein is CASRPGDVHTGGYTF. The CDR3 nucleotides read TGTGCCAGCAGGCCAGGGGATGTTCATACGGGTGGCTACACCTTC.

The CDR3 DNA follows: TGCAGTGTCCGGGTCGTCGAGACCCAGTACTTC. Translated, it gives CSVRVVETQYF. This sequence joins TRBV20-1 and TRBJ2-5; D unresolved. The CDR3 spans 11 residues. The V end was cut by 7 bases, the J end by 5 bases, with 11 bases between. CDR1 is DFQATT and CDR2 is SNEGSKA in the germline V gene (reference sequence).

The chain is built from TRBV29-1 and TRBJ1-2; D is undetermined. The CDR3 sequence is 15 residues long. Germline V gives CDR1 SQVTM, CDR2 ANQGSEA. The V gene lost 7 bases and the J gene lost 7 bases, with 25 bases spanning the gap. This CDR3 reads CSDLAIPRQGSGYTF. The CDR3 nucleotides are TGCAGCGACCTTGCTATCCCCCGACAAGGCAGTGGCTACACCTTC.

The chain links TRBV7-8 to TRBJ1-2, with D possibly matching TRBD1 (6 bases). The V end lost 5 bases, the J end lost 4 bases, and 11 bases lay between the germline ends. This CDR3 has 13 residues. CDR1 and CDR2 from the germline V gene are SGHVS and FQNEAQ. CDR3 sequence: CASSATGSYGYTF. Here the CDR3 DNA reads TGTGCCAGCAGCGCAACAGGGAGCTATGGCTACACCTTC. The full variable domain, completed using reference TRBV7-8 and TRBJ1-2, is GAGVSQSPRYKVAKRGQDVALRCDPISGHVSLFWYQQALGQGPEFLTYFQNEAQLDKSGLPSDRFFAERPEGSVSTLKIQRTQQEDSAVYLCASSATGSYGYTFGSGTRLTVV.

The chain joins TRBV7-6 to TRBJ2-2; D gene unclear. The CDR3 consists of 14 residues. Germline V gene sequence: CDR1 SGHVS, CDR2 FNYEAQ. V lost 1 base, J lost 6 bases, and 9 bases lay in between. The CDR3 protein is CASSLVGSSGELFF. CDR3 in DNA: TGTGCCAGCAGCTTAGTGGGCAGTTCCGGGGAGCTGTTTTTT.

The V call is TRBV15, the J call TRBJ1-5; no definite D call. The CDR3 loop spans 17 amino acids. V was clipped by 3 bases and J by 0 bases, with 15 bases between them. CDR1 is LNHNV and CDR2 is YYDKDF in the germline V gene (reference sequence). CDR3 sequence: CATSRASEGHSNQPQHF. The CDR3 DNA is TGTGCCACCAGCAGGGCCTCCGAGGGTCATAGCAATCAGCCCCAGCATTTT.

V is TRBV7-3 and J is TRBJ1-1; D is undetermined. Trimming took 4 bases from V and 2 from J, leaving 8 bases between them. The CDR3 consists of 13 residues. Germline CDR1 reads SGHTA; CDR2 reads FQGTGA. CDR3 bases: TGTGCCAGCAGCTCGTATTCTAACACTGAAGCTTTCTTT. It encodes CASSSYSNTEAFF.

The chain employs TRBV29-1 and TRBJ1-1; 7 nucleotides match TRBD1. There are 12 residues in the CDR3. J gave up 4 bases and V 4 bases, and 3 bases lay outside the gene matches. The germline CDR1 and CDR2 sequences are SQVTM and ANQGSEA. The CDR3 loop is CSVGTGSTEAFF. The CDR3 DNA is TGCAGCGTTGGGACAGGATCCACTGAAGCTTTCTTT.

The V and J genes are TRBV18 and TRBJ1-5, with 11 bases aligning to TRBD1. Trimming at V came to 3 bases and at J to 5 bases, leaving 3 bases not matched to a gene. The CDR3 runs 15 residues. Germline lookup yields CDR1 KGHSH and CDR2 LQKENI. The CDR3 loop is CASSPGDRGYQPQHF. The CDR3 nucleotides are TGTGCCAGCTCACCGGGGGACAGGGGGTATCAGCCCCAGCATTTT.

In DNA form, the CDR3 reads TGCGCCAGCAGCCACGGAGGACAGGGACCCGACTATGGCTACACCTTC. Translation gives CASSHGGQGPDYGYTF. J is TRBJ1-2 and V is TRBV4-3, with TRBD1 identical over 8 bases. This CDR3 region has 16 residues. Germline V CDR1 and CDR2: LGHNA, YSLEER. The V segment lost 3 bases and the J segment 3 bases; nucleotides outside the gene matches: 9.

The gene calls are TRBV7-9 and TRBJ1-2; the match to TRBD1 covers 10 bases. The CDR3 extends over 16 amino acids. CDR1 SEHNR and CDR2 FQNEAQ come from the germline V gene (reference sequence). With 1 base clipped from V and 2 bases from J, the junction kept 4 bases outside the gene matches. CDR3 residues: CASSLGGTGVNYGYTF. The CDR3 region has the DNA TGTGCCAGCAGCTTAGGAGGGACAGGGGTAAACTATGGCTACACCTTC.

On this clone itself: Within the sample, other DNA sequences also encode this same CDR3. This sequence joins TRBV6-4 and TRBJ2-3; TRBD2 aligns across 12 bases. Germline V lookup: CDR1 MRHNA, CDR2 SNTAGT. CDR3 length equals 15 residues. Losses at the gene ends were 6 bases for V and 3 bases for J; bases not matched to a gene: 4. The CDR3 DNA is TGTGCCAGCAGCCCGACTAGCGGGGGAACAGATACGCAGTATTTT. Protein sequence: CASSPTSGGTDTQYF.

The gene calls are TRBV21-1 and TRBJ1-5. TRBV21-1 is annotated as a pseudogene. CDR3 size: 17 residues. CDR3 amino acids: CASSKALRVKGNQPQHF. CDR3 DNA sequence: TGTGCCAGCAGCAAAGCGCTACGGGTCAAAGGCAATCAGCCCCAGCATTTT.

The chain uses TRBV5-4 and TRBJ2-4; TRBD1 matches at 8 bases. Trimming at V came to 6 bases and at J to 3 bases, leaving 5 bases not matched to a gene. This CDR3 has 14 residues. CDR1 SGHNT and CDR2 YYREEE come from the germline V gene (reference sequence). The CDR3 spells CASTIDRGKNIQYF. CDR3 bases: TGTGCCAGCACCATCGACAGGGGCAAAAACATTCAGTACTTC.

The chain combines TRBV27 with TRBJ1-1; tentative D call: TRBD1 (5 bases). Germline CDR1 MNHEY, CDR2 SMNVEV (reference sequence). This CDR3 region has 15 residues. Trimming cost V 0 bases and J 5 bases, with 13 bases left between them. The CDR3: CASSLSATDLTEAFF. The CDR3 bases are TGTGCCAGCAGTTTATCGGCGACAGATTTAACTGAAGCTTTCTTT.

This chain uses TRBV19 with TRBJ1-5, with 7 bases matching TRBD1. The V gene's germline CDR1 is LNHDA and CDR2 SQIVND (reference sequence). The CDR3 has 15 residues. With 4 bases clipped from V and 0 bases from J, the junction kept 3 bases outside the gene matches. CDR3 loop: CASSSRDSSNQPQHF. CDR3 sequence (DNA): TGTGCCAGTAGTAGCCGGGACAGTAGCAATCAGCCCCAGCATTTT. The variable domain in full, with the rest retrieved from reference TRBV19 and TRBJ1-5, is DGGITQSPKYLFRKEGQNVTLSCEQNLNHDAMYWYRQDPGQGLRLIYYSQIVNDFQKGDIAEGYSVSREKKESFPLTVTSAQKNPTAFYLCASSSRDSSNQPQHFGDGTRLSIL.

The V and J genes are TRBV30 and TRBJ2-5; 9 bases fit TRBD1. Trimming at V came to 2 bases and at J to 8 bases, leaving 6 bases not matched to a gene. CDR1 GTSNPN and CDR2 SVGIG come from the germline V gene (reference sequence). This CDR3 is 13 amino acids long. The DNA of the CDR3 is TGTGCCTGGAGTTCCTGGGACAGGGACACCCAGTACTTC. Encoded protein: CAWSSWDRDTQYF.

The gene calls are TRBV10-3 and TRBJ1-1; D is perhaps TRBD1 (6 bases). V lost 5 bases and J 10 bases, leaving 17 bases between the germline ends. Germline-derived CDR1 and CDR2 are ENHRY and SYGVKD. This CDR3 spans 13 amino acids. The CDR3 is CAISRGGEQGAFF. CDR3 DNA sequence: TGTGCCATCAGTCGAGGGGGGGAACAAGGAGCTTTCTTT.

The chain joins TRBV7-2 to TRBJ2-3; D may be TRBD2 (5 bases). Looked up from germline, CDR1 is SGHTA and CDR2 is FQGNSA. The CDR3 is 13 amino acids. Trimming took 4 bases from V and 6 from J, leaving 11 bases between them. The CDR3 sequence is CASSSEGGDTQYF. In DNA, the CDR3 is TGTGCCAGCAGCTCCGAAGGAGGTGATACGCAGTATTTT.

The chain recombines TRBV7-2 with TRBJ2-5; TRBD1 agrees at 8 bases. The germline V gene has CDR1 SGHTA and CDR2 FQGNSA. Unmatched junction bases numbered 1, after V lost 2 bases and J lost 2 bases. There are 14 residues in the CDR3. The CDR3 nucleotides read TGTGCCAGCAGCTTACGGACAGGGCAAGAGACCCAGTACTTC. Its protein is CASSLRTGQETQYF.

This rearrangement joins TRBV27 to TRBJ1-1; 8 bases are a match to TRBD1. Trimming removed 5 bases from V and 0 bases from J; junction bases left unmatched: 11. Germline-derived CDR1 and CDR2 are MNHEY and SMNVEV (reference sequence). This CDR3 is 17 amino acids long. CDR3 residues: CASSETTGGALNTEAFF. CDR3 bases: TGTGCCAGCAGTGAGACCACAGGGGGGGCCTTGAACACTGAAGCTTTCTTT.

The chain joins TRBV28 to TRBJ2-7, with TRBD1 matching over 9 bases. V shed 4 bases and J 5 bases; nucleotides not matched to a gene: 15. CDR1 and CDR2 (germline): MDHEN, SYDVKM. CDR3 length equals 17 residues. In nucleotides, the CDR3 is TGTGCCAGCAGTTCCCCATCCGCCGGGACAGGGACCCACGAGCAGTACTTC. Amino acid sequence: CASSSPSAGTGTHEQYF.

This chain connects TRBV6-5 to TRBJ2-7, with D possibly matching TRBD2 (7 bases). From germline, CDR1 is MNHEY and CDR2 SVGAGI. Trimming stripped 4 bases from V and 3 bases from J, with 16 bases between. This CDR3 is 15 amino acids long. This CDR3 is CASSSGRGVYYEQYF. The DNA of the CDR3 is TGTGCCAGCAGTTCAGGGAGGGGGGTGTACTACGAGCAGTACTTC.

Here the CDR3 reads CASSVAPGTDYGYTF. The CDR3 DNA sequence: TGTGCCAGCAGCGTAGCTCCCGGGACAGACTATGGCTACACCTTC. The chain joins TRBV9 to TRBJ1-2, with TRBD1 identical over 7 bases. CDR1 SGDLS and CDR2 YYNGEE come from the germline V gene. J lost 3 bases, V lost 0 bases, and 5 bases had no gene match. The CDR3 has 15 amino acids.

The CDR3 protein is CASSEMGHSSNYGYTF. The DNA for the CDR3 is TGTGCCAGCAGTGAAATGGGTCACAGCTCTAACTATGGCTACACCTTC. J is TRBJ1-2 and V is TRBV25-1; D remains unclear. The CDR3 is 16 amino acids. The V end was cut by 2 bases, the J end by 0 bases, with 13 bases between. Germline CDR1 MGHDK, CDR2 SYGVNS.